This T cell receptor (beta chain) came from a study of PD-1 blockade in mismatch repair-deficient tumors. CDR3 size: 15 residues. The V segment lost 6 bases and the J segment 6 bases; nucleotides outside the gene matches: 10. CDR1 SNHLY and CDR2 FYNNEI come from the germline V gene. The protocol was immunoSEQ multiplex PCR, while the TCRdb copy is restricted to in-frame clones and leaves out a portion. Found here are approximately 51,000 clones, 81% of them singletons; the top ten hold roughly 8%. This clone came up a few times. The source of this sequence is an adult with mismatch repair-deficient cancer. The rearrangement uses TRBV2 and TRBJ2-7, with 11 bases matching TRBD2. The sequenced sample was peripheral blood, obtained approximately 18 weeks after starting pembrolizumab. The CDR3 region has the DNA TGTGCCAGCAGCTTAACTAGCGGGAGTTCATCCGAGCAGTACTTC. Its translation: CASSLTSGSSSEQYF.